These T cell receptor beta chains were read from a single sample in a study of T cell repertoires in cytomegalovirus infection. TCRdb passed the reads through MiXCR, listing each CDR3 protein once. In the table there are under 350,000 distinct CDR3 sequences, 9.5% of which are singletons. The sample was PBMCs. Receptors were obtained from a human donor in good health (CMV status not recorded). Some clones in this sample may be carry-over from other donors' samples. The CDR3 runs from the conserved cysteine through the conserved F or W. Each record gives: D gene, V gene, J gene, clone size, CDR3 protein, CDR3 DNA. A D gene is named only where the DNA matches it firmly. The size entry is marked missing in some rows and otherwise reads once, few, many or a size class.

>TRBD1|TRBV20-1|TRBJ2-1|few
CSAPGQGAVGEQFF
TGCAGTGCCCCGGGGCAGGGGGCCGTAGGGGAGCAGTTCTTC
>-|TRBV12-3/TRBV12-4|TRBJ1-2|-
CASSLDLASYGYTF
TGTGCCAGCAGTTTAGATTTGGCTTCCTATGGCTACACCTTC
>TRBD2|TRBV30|TRBJ2-7|-
CAWSPSGSSEQYF
TGTGCCTGGAGCCCTAGCGGGAGCAGCGAGCAGTACTTC
>TRBD2|TRBV20-1|TRBJ2-7|many
CSARGPGSGRSGEQYF
TGCAGTGCTAGGGGGCCGGGGAGCGGGAGATCGGGAGAGCAGTACTTC
>TRBD1|TRBV7-2|TRBJ2-7|many
CASSLGQGGLHEQYF
TGTGCCAGCAGCTTGGGACAGGGCGGACTCCACGAGCAGTACTTC
>-|TRBV7-2|TRBJ2-7|many
CASSRHLGSTNEQYF
TGTGCCAGCAGCCGTCACCTTGGATCCACCAACGAGCAGTACTTC
>-|TRBV7-2|TRBJ2-4|many
CASSFRGDGVQNIQYF
TGTGCCAGCAGCTTCCGAGGGGACGGGGTGCAAAACATTCAGTACTTC
>TRBD2|TRBV30|TRBJ2-7|few
CAWSLPTGLAAGEQYF
TGTGCCTGGAGCCTACCGACGGGACTAGCGGCGGGGGAGCAGTACTTC
>TRBD1|TRBV7-2|TRBJ2-1|many
CASSLQGADEQFF
TGTGCCAGCAGCTTACAGGGGGCGGATGAGCAGTTCTTC
>-|TRBV28|TRBJ1-1|-
CASSLPTRAEAFF
TGTGCCAGCAGTTTACCCACGAGGGCTGAAGCTTTCTTT
>-|TRBV19|TRBJ1-5|few
CASKTGGQPQHF
TGTGCCAGTAAGACGGGCGGGCAGCCCCAGCATTTT
>TRBD1|TRBV4-2|TRBJ1-2|-
CASSPGDSPYGYTF
TGTGCCAGCAGCCCCGGGGACAGTCCATATGGCTACACCTTC
>TRBD2|TRBV7-2|TRBJ2-1|many
CASSLSLAGNPPPFF
TGTGCCAGCAGCTTATCGCTAGCGGGGAATCCACCACCGTTCTTC
>TRBD2|TRBV12-3/TRBV12-4|TRBJ2-1|many
CASEGTRVYNEQFF
TGTGCCAGCGAAGGGACTAGAGTTTACAATGAGCAGTTCTTC
>TRBD1|TRBV6-2/TRBV6-3|TRBJ1-1|few
CASSTGQGHLLEAFF
TGTGCCAGCAGCACCGGACAGGGGCACCTTCTTGAAGCTTTCTTT
>TRBD1|TRBV7-9|TRBJ1-3|-
CASSLNRGPAGNTIYF
TGTGCCAGCAGCTTGAACAGGGGGCCCGCTGGAAACACCATATATTTT
>-|TRBV5-4|TRBJ1-6|-
CASSPGPRSSYNSPLHF
TGTGCCAGCAGCCCGGGACCTAGGAGCTCCTATAATTCACCCCTCCACTTT
>-|TRBV24-1|TRBJ2-4|few
CATSDDKGRTNIQYF
TGTGCCACCAGTGATGACAAGGGACGTACGAACATTCAGTACTTC
>-|TRBV6-5|TRBJ1-2|once
CASSRKGGSSGYTF
TGTGCCAGCAGCCGAAAGGGGGGATCTTCTGGCTACACCTTC
>TRBD2|TRBV5-5|TRBJ2-3|-
CASSSPGGTGDTQYF
TGTGCCAGCAGCTCCCCGGGAGGGACGGGGGATACGCAGTATTTT
>TRBD1|TRBV2|TRBJ2-4|few
CASRETGGRNIQYF
TGTGCCAGCAGGGAGACAGGGGGCAGAAACATTCAGTACTTC
>-|TRBV10-3|TRBJ2-1|-
CAVLIFESNEQFF
TGTGCCGTGCTAATTTTTGAGTCCAATGAGCAGTTCTTC
>TRBD2|TRBV7-2|TRBJ2-5|many
CASRDSGRLQETQYF
TGTGCCAGCAGAGATAGCGGGAGACTTCAAGAGACCCAGTACTTC
>-|TRBV28|TRBJ2-1|few
CASSFRDQYNEQFF
TGTGCCAGCAGTTTCAGGGATCAATACAATGAGCAGTTCTTC
>TRBD1|TRBV7-2|TRBJ2-5|many
CASSGRDRGSETQYF
TGTGCCAGCAGCGGCCGGGACAGGGGGTCGGAGACCCAGTACTTC
>-|TRBV7-2|TRBJ1-2|many
CASSLGGQGGYGYTF
TGTGCCAGCAGCTTAGGTGGGCAGGGAGGGTATGGCTACACCTTC
>TRBD1|TRBV6-6|TRBJ1-6|-
CASRARGTGPSPLHF
TGTGCCAGCAGGGCTCGGGGGACAGGGCCCTCACCCCTCCACTTT
>-|TRBV7-8|TRBJ2-1|-
CASSPRPARLGTNEQFF
TGTGCCAGCAGCCCACGTCCTGCTAGGTTAGGTACCAATGAGCAGTTCTTC
>-|TRBV7-1|TRBJ2-5|-
CASSPARQTQETQYF
TGTGCCAGCAGCCCCGCCCGGCAGACCCAAGAGACCCAGTACTTC
>-|TRBV7-2|TRBJ2-5|many
CASSLFGLQETQYF
TGTGCCAGCAGCTTATTTGGGCTACAAGAGACCCAGTACTTC
>-|TRBV25-1|TRBJ2-3|-
CASSPKGGSDTQYF
TGTGCCAGCAGTCCAAAGGGGGGCTCAGATACGCAGTATTTT
>-|TRBV7-2|TRBJ2-7|many
CASSPRGSFEQYF
TGTGCCAGCAGCCCTAGGGGGTCGTTCGAGCAGTACTTC
>-|TRBV6-5|TRBJ2-5|few
CASSPRKVWGVQETQYF
TGTGCCAGCAGTCCTCGGAAAGTGTGGGGGGTCCAAGAGACCCAGTACTTC
>TRBD2|TRBV2|TRBJ2-5|many
CASRLSGKDQYF
TGTGCCAGCAGACTTAGCGGGAAGGACCAGTACTTC
>-|TRBV20-1|TRBJ1-1|-
CSALPVGGNTEAFF
TGCAGTGCTCTCCCGGTGGGAGGGAACACTGAAGCTTTCTTT
>-|TRBV7-8|TRBJ1-4|many
CASSLPPGVVNEKLFF
TGTGCCAGCAGCTTACCCCCAGGAGTAGTTAACGAAAAACTGTTTTTT
>-|TRBV29-1|TRBJ2-2|many
CSVGRGTGELFF
TGCAGCGTTGGGAGGGGAACCGGGGAGCTGTTTTTT
>-|TRBV7-9|TRBJ2-1|-
CASSLYGTEFAYEQFF
TGTGCCAGCAGCTTATACGGGACTGAGTTTGCATATGAGCAGTTCTTC
>TRBD2|TRBV28|TRBJ2-7|many
CASSLWRRGGPVYEQYF
TGTGCCAGCAGTTTATGGCGACGGGGAGGGCCGGTCTACGAGCAGTACTTC
>TRBD1|TRBV7-9|TRBJ1-2|many
CASSSGQTYGYTF
TGTGCCAGCAGCTCGGGACAGACGTATGGCTACACCTTC
>TRBD1|TRBV12-3/TRBV12-4|TRBJ2-7|-
CASRTTGGYEQYF
TGTGCCAGCAGGACAACAGGGGGGTACGAGCAGTACTTC
>TRBD1|TRBV12-3/TRBV12-4|TRBJ1-1|many
CASSGYRGPNTEAFF
TGTGCCAGCAGCGGCTACAGGGGACCTAACACTGAAGCTTTCTTT
>-|TRBV6-5|TRBJ2-6|-
CASRKPTISGANVLTF
TGTGCCAGCAGAAAACCTACTATCTCTGGGGCCAACGTCCTGACTTTC
>-|TRBV6-2/TRBV6-3|TRBJ2-7|-
CASSYGGTAYEQYF
TGTGCCAGCAGTTACGGGGGCACCGCCTACGAGCAGTACTTC
>-|TRBV7-2|TRBJ2-7|many
CASSSSVSYEQYF
TGTGCCAGCAGCTCCTCCGTCTCCTACGAGCAGTACTTC